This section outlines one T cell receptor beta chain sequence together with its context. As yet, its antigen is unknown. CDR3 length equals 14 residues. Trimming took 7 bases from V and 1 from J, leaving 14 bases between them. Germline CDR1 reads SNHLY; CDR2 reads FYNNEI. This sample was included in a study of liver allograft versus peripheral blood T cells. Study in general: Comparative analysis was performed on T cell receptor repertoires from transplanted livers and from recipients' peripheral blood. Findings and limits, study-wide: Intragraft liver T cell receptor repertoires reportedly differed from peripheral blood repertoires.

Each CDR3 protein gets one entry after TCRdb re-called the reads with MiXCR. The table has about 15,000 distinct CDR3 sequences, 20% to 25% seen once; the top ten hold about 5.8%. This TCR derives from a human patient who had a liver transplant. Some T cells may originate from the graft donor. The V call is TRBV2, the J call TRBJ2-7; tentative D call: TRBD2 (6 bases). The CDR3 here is CASTRGGRSYEQYF. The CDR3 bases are TGTGCCAGCACGAGGGGAGGCCGGTCCTACGAGCAGTACTTC.